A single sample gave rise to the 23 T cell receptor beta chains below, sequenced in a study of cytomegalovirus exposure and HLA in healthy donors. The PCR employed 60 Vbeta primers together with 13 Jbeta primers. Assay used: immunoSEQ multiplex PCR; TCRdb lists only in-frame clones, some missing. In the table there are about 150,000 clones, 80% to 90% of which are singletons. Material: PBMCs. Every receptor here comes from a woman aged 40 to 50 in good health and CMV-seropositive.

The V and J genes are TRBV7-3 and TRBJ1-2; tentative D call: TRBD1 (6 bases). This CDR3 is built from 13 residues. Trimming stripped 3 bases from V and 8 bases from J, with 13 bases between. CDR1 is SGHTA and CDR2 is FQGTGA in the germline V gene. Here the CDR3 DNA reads TGTGCCAGCAGCTTGCAGGGGACGCAGGGCTACACCTTC. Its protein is CASSLQGTQGYTF. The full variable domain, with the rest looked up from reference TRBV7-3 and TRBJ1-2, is GAGVSQTPSNKVTEKGKYVELRCDPISGHTALYWYRQSLGQGPEFLIYFQGTGAADDSGLPNDRFFAVRPEGSVSTLKIQRTERGDSAVYLCASSLQGTQGYTFGSGTRLTVV.

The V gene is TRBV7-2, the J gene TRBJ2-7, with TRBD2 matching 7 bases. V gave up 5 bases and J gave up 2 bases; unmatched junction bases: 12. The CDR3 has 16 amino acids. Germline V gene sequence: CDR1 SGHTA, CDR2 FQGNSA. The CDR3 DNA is TGTGCCAGCAGCAGCCCCGGGGGGACGAGGCCCTACGAGCAGTACTTC. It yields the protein CASSSPGGTRPYEQYF.

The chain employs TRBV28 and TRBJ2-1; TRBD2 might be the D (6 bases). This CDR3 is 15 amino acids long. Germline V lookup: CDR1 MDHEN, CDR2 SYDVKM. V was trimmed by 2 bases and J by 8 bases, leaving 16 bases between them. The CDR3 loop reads CASSLVGSAGHEQFF. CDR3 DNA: TGTGCCAGCAGTTTAGTCGGGTCAGCGGGTCATGAGCAGTTCTTC.

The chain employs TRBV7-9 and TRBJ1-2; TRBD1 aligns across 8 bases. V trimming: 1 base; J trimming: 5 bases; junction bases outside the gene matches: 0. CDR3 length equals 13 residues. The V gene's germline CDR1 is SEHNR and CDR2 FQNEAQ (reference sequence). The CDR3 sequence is CASSLGQGYGYTF. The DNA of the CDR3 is TGTGCCAGCAGCTTAGGACAGGGGTATGGCTACACCTTC.

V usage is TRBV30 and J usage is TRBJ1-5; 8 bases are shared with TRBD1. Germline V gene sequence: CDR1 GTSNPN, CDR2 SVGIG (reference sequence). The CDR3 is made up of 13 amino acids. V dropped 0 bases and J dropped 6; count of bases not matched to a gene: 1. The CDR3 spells CAWSVQGGQPQHF. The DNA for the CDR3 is TGTGCCTGGAGTGTACAGGGGGGTCAGCCCCAGCATTTT.

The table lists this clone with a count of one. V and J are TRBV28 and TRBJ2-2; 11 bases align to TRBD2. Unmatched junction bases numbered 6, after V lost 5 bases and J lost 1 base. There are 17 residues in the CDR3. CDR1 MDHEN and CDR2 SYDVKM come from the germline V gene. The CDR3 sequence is CASSGELAGVNTGELFF. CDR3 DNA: TGTGCCAGCAGTGGGGAACTAGCGGGAGTGAACACCGGGGAGCTGTTTTTT.

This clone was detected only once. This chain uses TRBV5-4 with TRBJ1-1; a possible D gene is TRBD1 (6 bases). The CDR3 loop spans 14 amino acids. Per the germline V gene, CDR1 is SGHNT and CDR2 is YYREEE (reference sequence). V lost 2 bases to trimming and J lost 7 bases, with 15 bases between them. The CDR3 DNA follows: TGTGCCAGCAGCTTCCTCGGGGGGCCGAATGAAGCTTTCTTT. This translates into CASSFLGGPNEAFF.

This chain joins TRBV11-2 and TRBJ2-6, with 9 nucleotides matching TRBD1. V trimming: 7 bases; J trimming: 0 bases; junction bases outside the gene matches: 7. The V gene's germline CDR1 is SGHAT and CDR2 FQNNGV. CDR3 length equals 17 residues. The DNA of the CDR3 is TGTGCCAGCATCCGAGGGACAGGGATCTCTGGGGCCAACGTCCTGACTTTC. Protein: CASIRGTGISGANVLTF.

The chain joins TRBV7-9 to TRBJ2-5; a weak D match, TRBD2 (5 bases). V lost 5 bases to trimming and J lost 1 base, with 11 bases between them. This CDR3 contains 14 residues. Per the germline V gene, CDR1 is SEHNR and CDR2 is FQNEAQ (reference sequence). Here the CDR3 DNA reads TGTGCCAGCAGCCTAGGACTCAGCCAAGAGACCCAGTACTTC. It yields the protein CASSLGLSQETQYF. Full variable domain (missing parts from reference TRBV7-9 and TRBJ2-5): DTGVSQNPRHKITKRGQNVTFRCDPISEHNRLYWYRQTLGQGPEFLTYFQNEAQLEKSRLLSDRFSAERPKGSFSTLEIQRTEQGDSAMYLCASSLGLSQETQYFGPGTRLLVL.

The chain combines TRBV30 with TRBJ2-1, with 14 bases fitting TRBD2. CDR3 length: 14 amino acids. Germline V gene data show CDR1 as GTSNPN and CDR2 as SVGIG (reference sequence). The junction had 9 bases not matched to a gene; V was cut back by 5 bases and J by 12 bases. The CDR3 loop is CAWDPGLAGAGQFF. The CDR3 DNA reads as TGTGCCTGGGACCCGGGACTAGCGGGAGCGGGGCAGTTCTTC.

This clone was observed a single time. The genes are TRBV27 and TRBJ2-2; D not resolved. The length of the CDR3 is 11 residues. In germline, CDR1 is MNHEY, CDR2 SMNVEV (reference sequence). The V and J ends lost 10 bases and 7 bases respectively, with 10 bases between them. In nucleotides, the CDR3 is TGTGCCACCTATGACTTCGGGGAGCTGTTTTTT. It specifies CATYDFGELFF.

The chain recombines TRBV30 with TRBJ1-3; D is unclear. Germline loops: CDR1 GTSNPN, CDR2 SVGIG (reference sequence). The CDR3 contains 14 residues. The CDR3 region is CARQIPGSGNTIYF. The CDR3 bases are TGTGCACGGCAGATTCCGGGCTCTGGAAACACCATATATTTT.

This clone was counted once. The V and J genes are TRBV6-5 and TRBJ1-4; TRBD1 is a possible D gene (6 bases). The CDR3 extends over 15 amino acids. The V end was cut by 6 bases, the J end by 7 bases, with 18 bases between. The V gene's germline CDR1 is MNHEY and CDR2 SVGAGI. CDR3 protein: CASSLTGKSTEKLFF. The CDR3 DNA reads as TGTGCCAGCAGCCTAACAGGGAAGAGTACTGAAAAACTGTTTTTT.

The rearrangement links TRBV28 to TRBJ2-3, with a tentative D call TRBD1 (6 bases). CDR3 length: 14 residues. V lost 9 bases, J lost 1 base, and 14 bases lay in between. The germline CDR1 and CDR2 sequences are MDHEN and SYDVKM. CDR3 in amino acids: CASQTGRGTDTQYF. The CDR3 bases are TGTGCCAGTCAAACAGGGAGAGGCACAGATACGCAGTATTTT.

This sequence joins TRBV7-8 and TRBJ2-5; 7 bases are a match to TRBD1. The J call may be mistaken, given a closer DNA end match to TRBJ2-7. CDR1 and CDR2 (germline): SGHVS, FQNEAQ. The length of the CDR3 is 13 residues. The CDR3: CASSLWTGHEQYF. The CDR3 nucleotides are TGTGCCAGCAGCCTCTGGACAGGACACGAGCAGTACTTC.

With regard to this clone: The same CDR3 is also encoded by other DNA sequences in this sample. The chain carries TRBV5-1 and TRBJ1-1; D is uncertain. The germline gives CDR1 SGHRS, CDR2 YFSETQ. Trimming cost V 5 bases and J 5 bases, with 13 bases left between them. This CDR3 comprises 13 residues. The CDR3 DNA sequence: TGCGCCAGCAGGTCCGAAGCGGTGACTGAAGCTTTCTTT. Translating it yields CASRSEAVTEAFF.

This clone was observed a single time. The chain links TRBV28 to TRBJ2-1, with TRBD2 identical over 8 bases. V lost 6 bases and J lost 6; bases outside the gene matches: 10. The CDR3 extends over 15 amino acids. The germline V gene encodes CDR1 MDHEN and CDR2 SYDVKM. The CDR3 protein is CASSFERESLNEQFF. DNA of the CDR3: TGTGCCAGCAGCTTCGAGCGGGAGTCGCTCAATGAGCAGTTCTTC.

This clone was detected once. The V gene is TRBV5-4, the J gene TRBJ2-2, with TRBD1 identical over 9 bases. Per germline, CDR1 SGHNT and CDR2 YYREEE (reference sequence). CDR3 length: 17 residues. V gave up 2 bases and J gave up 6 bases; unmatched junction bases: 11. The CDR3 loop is CASSLDGTGFFSGELFF. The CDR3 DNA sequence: TGTGCCAGCAGCTTAGACGGGACAGGGTTTTTCTCCGGGGAGCTGTTTTTT.

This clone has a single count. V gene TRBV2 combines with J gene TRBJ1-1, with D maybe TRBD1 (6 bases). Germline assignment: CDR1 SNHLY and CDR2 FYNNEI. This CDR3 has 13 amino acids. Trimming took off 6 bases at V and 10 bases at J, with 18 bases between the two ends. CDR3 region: CASSLGQLLGAFF. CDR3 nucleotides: TGTGCCAGCAGCCTCGGACAGCTGCTCGGAGCTTTCTTT.

The CDR3 DNA is TGCAGCGGAAAAGCGGGGAGCTCCTACAATGAGCAGTTCTTC. It specifies CSGKAGSSYNEQFF. The genes are TRBV29-1 and TRBJ2-1, with 7 bases identical to TRBD2. Germline-derived CDR1 and CDR2 are SQVTM and ANQGSEA. This CDR3 is built from 14 residues. After removal of 7 bases from V and 0 bases from J, the junction contained 6 bases not matched to a gene.

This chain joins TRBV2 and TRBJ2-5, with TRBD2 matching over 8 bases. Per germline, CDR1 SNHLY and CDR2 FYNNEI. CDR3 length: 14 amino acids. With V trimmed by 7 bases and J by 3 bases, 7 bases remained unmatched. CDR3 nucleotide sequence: TGTGCCAGCAAGGCCGCCGGGGGGGAAGAGACCCAGTACTTC. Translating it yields CASKAAGGEETQYF.

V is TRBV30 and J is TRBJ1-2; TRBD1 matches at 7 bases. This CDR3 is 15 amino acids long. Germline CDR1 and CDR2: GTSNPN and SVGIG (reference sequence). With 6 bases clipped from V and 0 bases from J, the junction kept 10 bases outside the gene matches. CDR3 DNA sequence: TGTGCCTGCCTGTGGGACAGTTCAGCTAACTATGGCTACACCTTC. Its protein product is CACLWDSSANYGYTF.

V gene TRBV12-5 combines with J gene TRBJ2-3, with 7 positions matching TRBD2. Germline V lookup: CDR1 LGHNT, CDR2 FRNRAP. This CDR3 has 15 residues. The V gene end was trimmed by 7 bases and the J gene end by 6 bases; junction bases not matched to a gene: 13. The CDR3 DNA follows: TGTGCTAGTGCCCTTTTAGGACTAGAGGCGGATACGCAGTATTTT. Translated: CASALLGLEADTQYF.